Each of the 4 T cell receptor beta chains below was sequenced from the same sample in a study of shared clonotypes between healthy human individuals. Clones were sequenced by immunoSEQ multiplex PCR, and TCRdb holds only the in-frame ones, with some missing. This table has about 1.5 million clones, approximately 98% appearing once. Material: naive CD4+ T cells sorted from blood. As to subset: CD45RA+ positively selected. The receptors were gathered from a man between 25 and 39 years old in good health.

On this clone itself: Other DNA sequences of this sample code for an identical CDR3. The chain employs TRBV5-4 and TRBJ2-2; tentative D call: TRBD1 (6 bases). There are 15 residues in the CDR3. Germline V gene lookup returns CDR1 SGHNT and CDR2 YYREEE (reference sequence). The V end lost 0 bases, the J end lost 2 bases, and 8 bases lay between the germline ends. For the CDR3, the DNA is TGTGCCAGCAGCTTGGTAGGGACAAACACCGGGGAGCTGTTTTTT. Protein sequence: CASSLVGTNTGELFF. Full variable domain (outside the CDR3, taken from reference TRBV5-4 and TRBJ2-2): ETGVTQSPTHLIKTRGQQVTLRCSSQSGHNTVSWYQQALGQGPQFIFQYYREEENGRGNFPPRFSGLQFPNYSSELNVNALELDDSALYLCASSLVGTNTGELFFGEGSRLTVL.

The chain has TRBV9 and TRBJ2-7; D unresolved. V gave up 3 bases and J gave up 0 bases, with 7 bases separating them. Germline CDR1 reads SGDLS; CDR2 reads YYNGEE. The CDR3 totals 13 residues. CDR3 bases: TGTGCCAGCAGCGGTGGTTCCTCCTACGAGCAGTACTTC. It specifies CASSGGSSYEQYF.

The CDR3 is CASSTTPTGKRAFF. The CDR3 bases are TGTGCCAGCAGTACCACTCCGACAGGGAAGAGAGCTTTCTTT. V usage is TRBV6-1 and J usage is TRBJ1-1, with TRBD1 identical over 7 bases. V lost 5 bases, J lost 10 bases, and 13 bases stayed unmatched. Germline CDR1 reads MNHNS; CDR2 reads SASEGT. The CDR3 is 14 residues long.

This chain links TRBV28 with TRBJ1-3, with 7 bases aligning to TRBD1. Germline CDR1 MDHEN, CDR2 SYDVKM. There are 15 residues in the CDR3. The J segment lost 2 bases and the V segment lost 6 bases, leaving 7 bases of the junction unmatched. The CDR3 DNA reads TGTGCCAGCAGGACCGCGACAGGGACTGGAAACACCATATATTTT. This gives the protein CASRTATGTGNTIYF.